This T cell receptor (beta chain) originates from a study of memory CD4+ T cells and cytomegalovirus serostatus (dated 2019 in TCRdb). Study-level background: The cohort comprised some 35 healthy Belgian adults, 9 CMV seropositive and some 24 CMV seronegative. To replicate a published TCR-based CMV serostatus classifier, the researchers sequenced the CD4+ memory TCRbeta repertoires of a Belgian cohort whose cytomegalovirus serostatus was known. General conclusions and limits of the study: Only CD4+CD45RO+ memory cells were sequenced, unlike the original study, which covered naive and memory CD4+ and CD8+ populations. The results were interpreted as suggesting that the CMV-associated TCR signature is largely present in the CD4+ memory repertoire. On the Belgian cohort, the classifier based on the original framework reached a median bootstrapped AUC of approximately 0.94, with a 95% CI of 0.76-1.00. Of around 150 previously reported CMV-associated TCRbeta sequences, approximately 70 appeared in the CD4+ memory repertoires, each in one to five individuals. CMV serostatus prediction reached a median bootstrapped AUC of 0.95 with the original framework and just under 0.93 with a US-trained random forest.

A FACSAria II was used to sort memory CD4+ T cells, defined as single viable CD3+CD4+CD8-CD45RO+ cells. CMV serostatus was assessed using a Roche Elecsys assay, by which serum IgG against CMV pp150, pp28, p38 and p52 was detected. After the samples were thawed, total CD4+ T cells were enriched through positive selection using CD4 magnetic microbeads. Samples originated from another study that specifically interrogated the CD4+ T cell memory repertoire. Peripheral blood mononuclear cells were isolated and cryopreserved according to standard operating procedures, and serum was stored at -80 degrees C. The staining used CD3-PerCP (BW264/56), CD4-APC (RPA-T4), CD45RO-PE (UCHT1) and CD8-Pacific Orange (3B5) antibodies, and Sytox blue was used to exclude non-viable cells. On this clone itself: What antigen it recognizes has not been identified. No qualities accompany the bases; no much larger clone lies one base away.

From the cysteine through the phenylalanine, the CDR3 covers 15 amino acids. Only the CDR3 portion is preserved as DNA: 45 bases, with reading frame beginning at the first base. Taken from the germline V gene (reference sequence), the CDR1 and CDR2 loops are SGHNT and YYREEE. Trimming takes 4 bases from V and 4 bases from J, and the germline ends sit 16 bases apart. Genomic DNA was extracted from sorted cells with the Quick-DNA Microprep Kit. Amplification of TCRbeta DNA was done with the immunoSEQ hsTCRbeta kit, following the protocol from the manufacturer. An Illumina MiSeq instrument was used to sequence the TCRbeta libraries. As for the authors' bioinformatics: After out-of-frame sequences were removed, around 2,200,000 distinct TCRbeta sequences remained, averaging about 67,000 per individual. Each individual was scored using the number of roughly 150 previously reported CMV-associated TCRbeta sequences that the individual carried and the total number of productive distinct TCRbeta sequences. A beta-binomial model was reimplemented in Python, and scikit-learn random forests with default parameters were trained on US cohort data. Classifier performance on the Belgian cohort was summarized as median AUC with percentile confidence intervals calculated over 10,000 bootstrap iterations. TCRdb holds this immuneACCESS table with in-frame rearrangements only. Some clones are missing; in checked studies, unresolved V genes explain under half, and the rest has no known cause. V and J calls plus clone size are reproduced from that table; the DNA served to infer D and trimming. This sample gives approximately 92,000 clones in total; roughly 80% of them show up just once. 3.6% of the sample lies in the top ten.

The TCR was taken from an adult in good health and CMV-seropositive. This sequence uses TRBV5-4 and TRBJ2-3; TRBD2 could be the D gene, as 6 bases match. The sample taken for sequencing was memory CD4+ T cells from blood. The CDR3 loop reads CASSHGGILADTQYF. The DNA sequence reads TGTGCCAGCAGCCATGGGGGGATTTTGGCAGATACGCAGTATTTT.